The T cell receptor (beta chain) under discussion was sequenced for a study of identical twins. General study results and limits: With beta out-of-frame sequences, excess sharing by twins was weaker.

CDR3 length: 11 amino acids. V was shortened by 4 bases and J by 9 bases, with 10 bases between the two germline ends. CDR1 DFQATT and CDR2 SNEGSKA come from the germline V gene (reference sequence). Unique molecular identifiers were in the cDNA, with template-switch universal primer binding. MiXCR, run by TCRdb on the 5' RACE reads, gives a single entry per CDR3 protein. In the table there are 1.5 million or so distinct CDR3 sequences, more than 30% of which are singletons. This clonotype has more than one count but fewer than ten. Its antigen is currently unknown. The chain has TRBV20-1 and TRBJ2-1, with D perhaps TRBD2 (5 bases). The source of this sequence is a newborn girl in good health. The sequencing sample was made of cord blood. CDR3 DNA sequence: TGCAGTGCTACCGACTATTTTGAGCAGTTCTTC. Its translation is CSATDYFEQFF.